Below, 26 T cell receptor beta chains from the same sample are listed, as sequenced in a study of blood T cell repertoires in COVID-19. Measured with immunoSEQ multiplex PCR; TCRdb has only the in-frame clones, and not every one. Altogether 250,000 to 300,000 clones are present, 80% to 90% being singletons, with the ten largest covering around 9.6%. Sequences were obtained from peripheral blood. These TCRs come from a woman in her 70s with COVID-19, enrolled during active disease.

V gene TRBV4-3 combines with J gene TRBJ2-3; D is perhaps TRBD1 (6 bases). This CDR3 region has 14 residues. V lost 2 bases, J lost 7 bases, and 13 bases lay in between. Germline V gene data show CDR1 as LGHNA and CDR2 as YSLEER. In nucleotides, the CDR3 is TGCGCCAGCAGCCAACTCGATAGGGGGAATACGCAGTATTTT. This codes for CASSQLDRGNTQYF.

The rearrangement links TRBV4-2 to TRBJ1-6; TRBD1 agrees at 11 bases. Germline V gene data show CDR1 as LGHNA and CDR2 as YNFKEQ. CDR3 length: 16 amino acids. The ends lost 4 bases at V and 9 bases at J; junction bases unmatched: 8. In DNA, the CDR3 is TGTGCCAGCAGCCTAGACGGACAGGGGGCAAGTTCACCCCTCCACTTT. The encoded protein is CASSLDGQGASSPLHF.

The CDR3 bases are TGTGCCAGCAGCTTAGGGCGGACAGGTCGGAATGAAAAACTGTTTTTT. It translates to CASSLGRTGRNEKLFF. The chain has TRBV11-2 and TRBJ1-4; 7 nucleotides agree with TRBD1. CDR1 and CDR2 (germline): SGHAT, FQNNGV. The CDR3 length is 16 residues. After removal of 1 base from V and 5 bases from J, the junction contained 7 bases not matched to a gene.

The chain combines TRBV7-9 with TRBJ2-2; possible D gene TRBD2, 6 bases. CDR1 and CDR2 (germline): SEHNR, FQNEAQ (reference sequence). The germline V and J ends were trimmed by 2 bases and 4 bases, with 11 bases remaining between them. The CDR3 has 15 amino acids. The DNA for the CDR3 is TGTGCCAGCAGCTTATGGAGGGCCGGCACCGGGGAGCTGTTTTTT. This translates into CASSLWRAGTGELFF.

The V gene is TRBV12-3 or TRBV12-4, the J gene TRBJ1-2, with D possibly being TRBD1 (6 bases). Trimming removed 5 bases at V and 7 bases at J, with 11 bases between. This CDR3 contains 12 residues. The CDR3 here is CASSRQAPGYTF. CDR3 in DNA: TGTGCCAGCAGTCGACAGGCGCCTGGCTACACCTTC.

V is TRBV2 and J is TRBJ2-7, with 9 bases that match TRBD2. The CDR3 runs to 17 residues. Germline V gene lookup returns CDR1 SNHLY and CDR2 FYNNEI. J was trimmed by 3 bases and V by 8 bases; bases with no gene match: 17. The CDR3: CASGDGFSGSGSYEQYF. CDR3 DNA sequence: TGTGCCAGCGGGGATGGGTTTTCGGGTAGCGGGAGCTACGAGCAGTACTTC.

V and J are TRBV4-1 and TRBJ1-5, with D uncertain. Germline CDR1 and CDR2: MGHRA and YSYEKL. The CDR3 is made up of 13 amino acids. V was cut by 3 bases and J by 3 bases, with 6 bases left in between. The CDR3 sequence: CASSQAANQPQHF. The CDR3 nucleotides read TGCGCCAGCAGCCAGGCTGCCAATCAGCCCCAGCATTTT.

The chain combines TRBV28 with TRBJ2-1; TRBD2 matches 9 bases. The junction had 13 bases not matched to a gene; V was cut back by 6 bases and J by 7 bases. CDR1 MDHEN and CDR2 SYDVKM come from the germline V gene. CDR3 size: 16 residues. The CDR3 region is CASRPWEAGGANEQFF. The CDR3 DNA is TGTGCCAGCAGGCCCTGGGAAGCGGGAGGAGCAAATGAGCAGTTCTTC.

The rearrangement joins TRBV29-1 to TRBJ2-7; D is uncertain. The CDR3 totals 11 residues. The V gene's germline CDR1 is SQVTM and CDR2 ANQGSEA. The V end was cut by 7 bases, the J end by 2 bases, with 9 bases between. The CDR3 loop is CSASNTYEQYF. The CDR3 nucleotides read TGCAGCGCCTCAAACACCTACGAGCAGTACTTC.

This clone came up a few times. This chain links TRBV29-1 with TRBJ2-1; 12 positions agree with TRBD2. CDR3 size: 14 residues. The junction had 4 bases not matched to a gene; V was cut back by 6 bases and J by 4 bases. Germline lookup yields CDR1 SQVTM and CDR2 ANQGSEA. CDR3 bases: TGCAGCGTAAGACTAGCGGGAGAATACAATGAGCAGTTCTTC. Translating gives CSVRLAGEYNEQFF.

This clone occurred once. The chain has TRBV4-2 and TRBJ2-7; 12 nucleotides line up with TRBD2. Germline-derived CDR1 and CDR2 are LGHNA and YNFKEQ. CDR3 length equals 16 residues. The V and J ends lost 4 bases and 3 bases, in that order; junction bases with no gene match: 7. Here the CDR3 DNA reads TGTGCCAGCAGCCGGCTGACTAGCGGGAGTGGCTACGAGCAGTACTTC. As protein: CASSRLTSGSGYEQYF.

CDR3 DNA: TGTGCCAGCAGGGGGGGGGCTGGTAGCAATCAGCCCCAGCATTTT. Amino acids: CASRGGAGSNQPQHF. The rearrangement links TRBV6-5 to TRBJ1-5, with a tentative D call TRBD1 (6 bases). Trimming took 6 bases from V and 0 from J, leaving 12 bases between them. This CDR3 spans 15 amino acids. Per the germline V gene, CDR1 is MNHEY and CDR2 is SVGAGI.

This clone was recorded only once. V is TRBV20-1 and J is TRBJ2-7; 7 bases line up with TRBD1. There are 11 residues in the CDR3. Germline V gene sequence: CDR1 DFQATT, CDR2 SNEGSKA (reference sequence). Germline trimming cut 6 bases from V and 6 bases from J; bases unmatched to any gene: 5. The chain's CDR3 is CSAERTGEQYF. The CDR3 region has the DNA TGCAGTGCAGAGAGGACAGGCGAGCAGTACTTC.

A single count supports this clone. V is TRBV7-2 and J is TRBJ2-7; maybe TRBD2 (5 bases). V dropped 5 bases and J dropped 4 bases, with 18 bases sitting between them. Germline V gene data show CDR1 as SGHTA and CDR2 as FQGNSA. The length of the CDR3 is 15 residues. CDR3 sequence (DNA): TGTGCCAGCAGCCCAAATAGCGTGAACCCTTACGAGCAGTACTTC. As protein: CASSPNSVNPYEQYF.

The chain is built from TRBV19 and TRBJ1-2; the D gene is possibly TRBD1 (6 bases). V shed 0 bases and J shed 1 base, with 12 bases lying between them. CDR3 length equals 16 residues. Germline CDR1 reads LNHDA; CDR2 reads SQIVND (reference sequence). In nucleotides, the CDR3 is TGTGCCAGTAGTATAGATAGACCGGACAGTAACTATGGCTACACCTTC. Its protein is CASSIDRPDSNYGYTF.

The rearrangement links TRBV19 to TRBJ2-1; TRBD2 might be the D (5 bases). The CDR3 runs to 16 residues. Germline V gives CDR1 LNHDA, CDR2 SQIVND (reference sequence). V shed 5 bases and J shed 1 base, with 15 bases lying between them. CDR3 residues: CASSGIIGISYNEQFF. The CDR3 DNA is TGTGCCAGTAGTGGGATAATCGGGATTTCCTACAATGAGCAGTTCTTC. Full variable domain (remainder filled in from reference TRBV19 and TRBJ2-1): DGGITQSPKYLFRKEGQNVTLSCEQNLNHDAMYWYRQDPGQGLRLIYYSQIVNDFQKGDIAEGYSVSREKKESFPLTVTSAQKNPTAFYLCASSGIIGISYNEQFFGPGTRLTVL.

The rearrangement uses TRBV5-1 and TRBJ1-1, with 7 bases matching TRBD1. This CDR3 has 15 residues. From germline, CDR1 is SGHRS and CDR2 YFSETQ. V was pared by 1 base and J by 7 bases, with 10 bases of the junction left unmatched. The DNA for the CDR3 is TGCGCCAGCAGCTTGACAGGGGTCCCGGAGGGTGAAGCTTTCTTT. It specifies CASSLTGVPEGEAFF. Drawing the rest from reference TRBV5-1 and TRBJ1-1, the complete variable domain is KAGVTQTPRYLIKTRGQQVTLSCSPISGHRSVSWYQQTPGQGLQFLFEYFSETQRNKGNFPGRFSGRQFSNSRSEMNVSTLELGDSALYLCASSLTGVPEGEAFFGQGTRLTVV.

Written as DNA, the CDR3 is TGTGCCAGCAATGCCGGGACAGGGGCGAAGTCACCCCTCCACTTT. Amino acid sequence: CASNAGTGAKSPLHF. The chain recombines TRBV28 with TRBJ1-6; 10 positions match TRBD1. The CDR3 length is 15 residues. With V trimmed by 7 bases and J by 10 bases, 10 bases remained unmatched. Germline V lookup: CDR1 MDHEN, CDR2 SYDVKM.

This sequence joins TRBV6-1 and TRBJ1-1, with a possible D match to TRBD1 (5 bases). The V gene lost 8 bases and the J gene lost 0 bases, with 13 bases spanning the gap. The germline V gene has CDR1 MNHNS and CDR2 SASEGT. This CDR3 is built from 14 residues. In DNA form, the CDR3 reads TGTGCCAGCCTCGGATCGACAGTGAACACTGAAGCTTTCTTT. Translation gives CASLGSTVNTEAFF.

The rearrangement uses TRBV5-5 and TRBJ1-2; weak D call: TRBD1 (6 bases). The germline gives CDR1 SGHKS, CDR2 YYEKEE (reference sequence). Trimming removed 0 bases from V and 0 bases from J, with 9 bases in between. The CDR3 is made up of 15 amino acids. CDR3 coding DNA: TGTGCCAGCAGCTTGGGGGCAGGGGCTAACTATGGCTACACCTTC. This sequence encodes CASSLGAGANYGYTF.

The genes are TRBV24-1 and TRBJ2-3, with no clear D. Trimming took off 0 bases at V and 0 bases at J, with 9 bases between the two ends. The germline V gene encodes CDR1 KGHDR and CDR2 SFDVKD. The CDR3 is made up of 16 amino acids. CDR3 in amino acids: CATSDLATPSTDTQYF. Here the CDR3 DNA reads TGTGCCACCAGTGATTTGGCGACACCCAGCACAGATACGCAGTATTTT.

This clone was seen a single time. J is TRBJ1-2 and V is TRBV6-5; D not certain. The V and J ends lost 6 bases and 3 bases respectively, with 11 bases between them. The CDR3 is 13 residues long. Germline loops: CDR1 MNHEY, CDR2 SVGAGI. CDR3 coding DNA: TGTGCCAGCAGGGATGGCGGATACTATGGCTACACCTTC. As protein: CASRDGGYYGYTF.

This clone was observed a single time. The chain joins TRBV7-8 to TRBJ1-1; 8 bases are a match to TRBD1. J gave up 8 bases and V 5 bases, and 13 bases lay outside the gene matches. The germline gives CDR1 SGHVS, CDR2 FQNEAQ. This CDR3 region has 15 residues. DNA for the CDR3: TGTGCCAGCAGCGGGCCAGCGACAGGGGAGGGGGAAGCTTTCTTT. Its translation: CASSGPATGEGEAFF.

The chain joins TRBV6-4 to TRBJ1-4; D may be TRBD1 (5 bases). V lost 6 bases, J lost 5 bases, and 10 bases lay in between. This CDR3 contains 13 residues. Germline values: CDR1 MRHNA, CDR2 SNTAGT. CDR3 region: CASRRDPNEKLFF. The CDR3 DNA is TGTGCCAGCAGGCGGGACCCAAATGAAAAACTGTTTTTT.

CDR3 nucleotides: TGTGCCAGCATCCAACAGCCGGGACTAGCGGGGTTCAATGAGCAGTTCTTC. The encoded protein is CASIQQPGLAGFNEQFF. V and J are TRBV2 and TRBJ2-1; 13 bases agree with TRBD2. The CDR3 totals 17 residues. From germline, CDR1 is SNHLY and CDR2 FYNNEI. After removal of 7 bases from V and 6 bases from J, the junction contained 12 bases not matched to a gene.

This clone has only a few counts. The CDR3 loop reads CASRRAGASYNEQFF. In DNA form, the CDR3 reads TGTGCCAGTAGGAGAGCGGGAGCATCCTACAATGAGCAGTTCTTC. The chain employs TRBV19 and TRBJ2-1; the match to TRBD2 covers 8 bases. CDR1 and CDR2 (germline): LNHDA, SQIVND (reference sequence). The CDR3 has 15 amino acids. V shed 6 bases, J shed 1 base, and the junction held 5 bases outside the gene matches.